This TCR beta chain was captured in a study of blood T cells in healthy people across ages. The use of a sample-barcoded 5' primer and a J-beta primer mix characterized a second PCR of roughly 7 to 12 cycles. Researchers report that each sample yielded at least 2.5 million CDR3-containing paired-end reads. TCRdb redid the calling of the 5' RACE reads with MiXCR, one entry per CDR3 protein. The table shows 1.5 million to 2 million distinct CDR3 sequences, with around half occurring only once. Study-level findings and limits: More naive CD4+ cells and higher diversity were found in long-lived than in aged donors. With age, beta diversity per million T cells declined roughly linearly, significantly by about 37.

Worth noting for this clonotype: Its specificity is not known.

Germline V gives CDR1 SGHAT, CDR2 FQNNGV. V lost 4 bases, J lost 4 bases, and 12 bases lay in between. The CDR3 is 14 amino acids. The TCR was taken from a woman between 40 and 55 years old in good health. The chain recombines TRBV11-2 with TRBJ2-3; unclear D gene. The sequencing input was blood. The DNA of the CDR3 is TGTGCCAGCAGCTCCGGTGTGTCCGCAGATACGCAGTATTTT. Its translation is CASSSGVSADTQYF.